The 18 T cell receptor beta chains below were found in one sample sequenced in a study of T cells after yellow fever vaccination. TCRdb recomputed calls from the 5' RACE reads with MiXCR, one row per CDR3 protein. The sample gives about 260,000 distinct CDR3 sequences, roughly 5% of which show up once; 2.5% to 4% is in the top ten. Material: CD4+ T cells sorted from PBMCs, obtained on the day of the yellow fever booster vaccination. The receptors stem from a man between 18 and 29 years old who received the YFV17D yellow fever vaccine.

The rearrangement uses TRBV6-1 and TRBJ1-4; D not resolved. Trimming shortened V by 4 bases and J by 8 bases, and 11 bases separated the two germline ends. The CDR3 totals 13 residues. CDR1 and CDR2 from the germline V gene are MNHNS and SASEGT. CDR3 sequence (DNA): TGTGCCAGCAGTGGGTTATGGGTGGAAAAACTGTTTTTT. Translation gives CASSGLWVEKLFF.

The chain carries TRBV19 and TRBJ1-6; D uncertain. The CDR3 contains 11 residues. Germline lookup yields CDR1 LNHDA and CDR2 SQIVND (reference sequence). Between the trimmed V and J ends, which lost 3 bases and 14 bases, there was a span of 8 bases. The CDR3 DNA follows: TGTGCCAGTAGTATCGAGGCCACCCTCCACTTT. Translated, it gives CASSIEATLHF.

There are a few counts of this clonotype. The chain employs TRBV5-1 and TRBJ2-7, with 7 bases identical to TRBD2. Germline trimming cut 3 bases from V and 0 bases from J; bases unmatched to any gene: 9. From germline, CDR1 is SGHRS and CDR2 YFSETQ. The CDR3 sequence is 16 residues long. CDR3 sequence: CASSSTGTKSSYEQYF. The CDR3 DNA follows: TGCGCCAGCAGCTCAACCGGGACTAAAAGCTCCTACGAGCAGTACTTC.

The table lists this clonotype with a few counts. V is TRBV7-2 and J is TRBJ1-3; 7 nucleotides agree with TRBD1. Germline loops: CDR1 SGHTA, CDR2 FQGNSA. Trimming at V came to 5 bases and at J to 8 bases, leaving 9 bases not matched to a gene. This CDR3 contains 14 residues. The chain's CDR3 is CASSQRDRGDTIYF. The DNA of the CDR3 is TGTGCCAGCAGCCAAAGGGACAGAGGAGACACCATATATTTT. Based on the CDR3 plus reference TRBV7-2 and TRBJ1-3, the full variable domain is GAGVSQSPSNKVTEKGKDVELRCDPISGHTALYWYRQSLGQGLEFLIYFQGNSAPDKSGLPSDRFSAERTGGSVSTLTIQRTQQEDSAVYLCASSQRDRGDTIYFGEGSWLTVV.

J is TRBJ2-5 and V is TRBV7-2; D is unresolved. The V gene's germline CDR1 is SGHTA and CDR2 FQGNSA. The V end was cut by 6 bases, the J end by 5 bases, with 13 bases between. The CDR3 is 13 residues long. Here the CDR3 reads CASRSLELETQYF. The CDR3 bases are TGTGCCAGCAGGTCTCTAGAATTGGAGACCCAGTACTTC.

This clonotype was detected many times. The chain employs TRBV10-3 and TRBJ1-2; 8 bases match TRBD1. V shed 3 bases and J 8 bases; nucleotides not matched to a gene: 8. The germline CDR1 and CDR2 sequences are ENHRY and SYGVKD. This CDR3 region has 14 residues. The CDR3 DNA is TGTGCCATCAGTGACGGACAGGGAAAAAGCGGCTACACCTTC. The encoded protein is CAISDGQGKSGYTF.

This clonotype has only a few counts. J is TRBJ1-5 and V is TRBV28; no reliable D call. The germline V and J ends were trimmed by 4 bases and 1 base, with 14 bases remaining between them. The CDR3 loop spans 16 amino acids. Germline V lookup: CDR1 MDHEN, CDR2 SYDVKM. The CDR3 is CASSWDPVASNQPQHF. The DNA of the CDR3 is TGTGCCAGCAGTTGGGATCCGGTGGCCAGCAATCAGCCCCAGCATTTT.

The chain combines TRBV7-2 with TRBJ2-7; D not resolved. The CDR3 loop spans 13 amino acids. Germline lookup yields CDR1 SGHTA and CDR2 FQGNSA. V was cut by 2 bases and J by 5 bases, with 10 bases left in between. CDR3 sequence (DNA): TGTGCCAGCAGCTTAAGTGCGGTGGACGAGCAGTACGTC. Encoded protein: CASSLSAVDEQYV.

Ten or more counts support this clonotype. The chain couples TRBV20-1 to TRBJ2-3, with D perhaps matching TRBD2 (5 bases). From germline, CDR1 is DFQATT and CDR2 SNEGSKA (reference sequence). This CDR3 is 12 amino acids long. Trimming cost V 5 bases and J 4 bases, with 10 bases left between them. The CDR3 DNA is TGCAGTGCTCCGGGGTCATCAGATACGCAGTATTTT. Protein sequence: CSAPGSSDTQYF.

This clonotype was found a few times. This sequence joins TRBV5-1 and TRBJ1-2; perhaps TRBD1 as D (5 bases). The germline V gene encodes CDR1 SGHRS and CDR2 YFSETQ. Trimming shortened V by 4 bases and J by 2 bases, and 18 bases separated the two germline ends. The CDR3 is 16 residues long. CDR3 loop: CASSRTGGEYNYGYTF. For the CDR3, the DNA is TGCGCCAGCAGCCGAACAGGAGGGGAGTACAACTATGGCTACACCTTC.

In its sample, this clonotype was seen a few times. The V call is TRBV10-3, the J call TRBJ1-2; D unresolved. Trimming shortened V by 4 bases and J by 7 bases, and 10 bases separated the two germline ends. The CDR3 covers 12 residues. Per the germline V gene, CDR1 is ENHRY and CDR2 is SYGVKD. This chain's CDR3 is CAISVDDVGYTF. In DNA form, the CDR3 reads TGTGCCATCAGTGTTGACGATGTTGGCTACACCTTC.

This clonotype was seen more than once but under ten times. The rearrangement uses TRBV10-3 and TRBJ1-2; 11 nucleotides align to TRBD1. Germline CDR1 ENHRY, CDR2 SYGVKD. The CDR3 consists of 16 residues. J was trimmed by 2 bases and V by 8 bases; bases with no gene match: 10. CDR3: CAIAPRDRGTNYGYTF. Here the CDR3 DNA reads TGTGCCATCGCCCCCCGGGACAGGGGGACCAACTATGGCTACACCTTC.

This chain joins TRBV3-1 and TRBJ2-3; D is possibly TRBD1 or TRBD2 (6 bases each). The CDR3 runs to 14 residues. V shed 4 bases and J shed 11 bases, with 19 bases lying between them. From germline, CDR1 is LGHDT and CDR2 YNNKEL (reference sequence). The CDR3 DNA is TGTGCCAGCAGCCCCCTCCGGGGGCCCAATAGGCAGTATTTT. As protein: CASSPLRGPNRQYF.

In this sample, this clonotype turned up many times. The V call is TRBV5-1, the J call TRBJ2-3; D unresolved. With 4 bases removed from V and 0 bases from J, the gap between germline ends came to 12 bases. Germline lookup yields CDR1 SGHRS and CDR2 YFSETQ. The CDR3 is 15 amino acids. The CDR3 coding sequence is TGCGCCAGCAGCCCCCCGGGTACTAGCACAGATACGCAGTATTTT. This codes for CASSPPGTSTDTQYF.

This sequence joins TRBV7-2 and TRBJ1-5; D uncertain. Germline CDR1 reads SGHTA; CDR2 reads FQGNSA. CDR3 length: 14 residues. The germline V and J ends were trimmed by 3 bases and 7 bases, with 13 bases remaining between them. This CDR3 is CASSLKGPVQPQHF. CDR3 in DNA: TGTGCCAGCAGCTTGAAAGGGCCGGTCCAGCCCCAGCATTTT.

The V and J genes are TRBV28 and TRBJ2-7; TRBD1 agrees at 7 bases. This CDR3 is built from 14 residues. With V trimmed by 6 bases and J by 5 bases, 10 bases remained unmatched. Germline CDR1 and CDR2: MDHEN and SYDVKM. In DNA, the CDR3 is TGTGCCAGCAGGCCCACAGGGGTAAGGGACGAGCAGTACGTC. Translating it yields CASRPTGVRDEQYV.

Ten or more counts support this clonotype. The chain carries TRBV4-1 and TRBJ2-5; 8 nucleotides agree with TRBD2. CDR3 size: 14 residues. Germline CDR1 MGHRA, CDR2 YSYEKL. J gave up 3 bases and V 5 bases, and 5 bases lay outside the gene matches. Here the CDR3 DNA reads TGCGCCAGCAGCTACAGCGGGGGAAAAGAGACCCAGTACTTC. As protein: CASSYSGGKETQYF.

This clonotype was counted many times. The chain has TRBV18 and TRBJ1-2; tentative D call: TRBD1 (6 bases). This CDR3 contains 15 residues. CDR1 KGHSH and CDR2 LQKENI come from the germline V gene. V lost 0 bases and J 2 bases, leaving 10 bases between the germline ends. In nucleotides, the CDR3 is TGTGCCAGCTCACCACCGCCAGGGGCGAACTATGGCTACACCTTC. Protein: CASSPPPGANYGYTF.